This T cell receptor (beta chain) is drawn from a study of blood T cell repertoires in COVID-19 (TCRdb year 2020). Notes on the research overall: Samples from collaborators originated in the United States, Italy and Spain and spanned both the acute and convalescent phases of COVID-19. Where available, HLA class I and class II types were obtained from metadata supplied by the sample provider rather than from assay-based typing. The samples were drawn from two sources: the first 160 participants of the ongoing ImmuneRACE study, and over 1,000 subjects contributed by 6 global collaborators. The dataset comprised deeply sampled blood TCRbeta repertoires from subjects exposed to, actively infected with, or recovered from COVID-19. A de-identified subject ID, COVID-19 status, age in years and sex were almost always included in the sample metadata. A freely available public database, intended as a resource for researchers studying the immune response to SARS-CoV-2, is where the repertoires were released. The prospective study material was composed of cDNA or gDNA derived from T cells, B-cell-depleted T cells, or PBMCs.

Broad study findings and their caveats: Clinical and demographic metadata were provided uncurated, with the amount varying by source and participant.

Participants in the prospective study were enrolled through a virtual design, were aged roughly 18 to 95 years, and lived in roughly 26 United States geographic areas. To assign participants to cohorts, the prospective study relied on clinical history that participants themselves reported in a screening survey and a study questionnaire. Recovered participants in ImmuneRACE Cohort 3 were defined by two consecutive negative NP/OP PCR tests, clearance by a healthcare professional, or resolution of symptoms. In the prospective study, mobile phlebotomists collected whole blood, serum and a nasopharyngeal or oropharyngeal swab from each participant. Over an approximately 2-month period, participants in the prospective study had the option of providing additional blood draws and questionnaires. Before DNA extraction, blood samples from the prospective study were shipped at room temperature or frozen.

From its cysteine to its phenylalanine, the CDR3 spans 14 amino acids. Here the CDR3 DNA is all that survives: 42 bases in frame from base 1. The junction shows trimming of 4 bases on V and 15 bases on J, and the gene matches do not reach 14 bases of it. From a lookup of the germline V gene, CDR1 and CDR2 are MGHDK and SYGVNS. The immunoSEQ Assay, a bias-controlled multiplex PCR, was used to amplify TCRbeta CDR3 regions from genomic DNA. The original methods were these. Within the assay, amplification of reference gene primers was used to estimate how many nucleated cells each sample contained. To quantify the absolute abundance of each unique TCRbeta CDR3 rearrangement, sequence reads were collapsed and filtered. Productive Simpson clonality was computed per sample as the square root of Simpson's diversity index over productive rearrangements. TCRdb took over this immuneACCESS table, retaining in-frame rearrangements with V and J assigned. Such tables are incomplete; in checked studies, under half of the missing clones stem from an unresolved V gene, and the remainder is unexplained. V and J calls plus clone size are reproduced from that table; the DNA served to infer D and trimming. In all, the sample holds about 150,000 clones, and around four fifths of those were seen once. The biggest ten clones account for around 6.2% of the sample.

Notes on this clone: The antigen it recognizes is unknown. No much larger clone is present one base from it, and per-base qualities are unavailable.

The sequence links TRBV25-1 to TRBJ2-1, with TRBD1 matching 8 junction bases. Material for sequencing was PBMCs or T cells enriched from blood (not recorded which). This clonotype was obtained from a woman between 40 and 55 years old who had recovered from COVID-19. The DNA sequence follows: TGTGCCAGCAGTGGCCAGGGGGCCCGGCTGGGCTTGTTCTTC. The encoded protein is CASSGQGARLGLFF.